A selection of T cell receptor beta chains follows, all from one sample in a study of T-cell reconstitution after alpha-beta-depleted transplantation in children. In TCRdb, the PCR reads were re-called with MiXCR into one record per CDR3 protein. This sample has 500,000 or so distinct CDR3 sequences, with around a third found just once. This material consisted of PBMCs from the stem cell graft donor, taken from the stem cell graft. Receptors were obtained from a human donor who donated a stem cell graft to a child with aplastic anemia. Each CDR3 is given with its conserved first and last residue. Expanded clones are given a class, and other clones once, few, many or no size at all.

few	TRBV5-1	TRBJ2-1	CASSLGTGGSYNEQFF
few	TRBV18	TRBJ1-3	CASSPRDGPNTGNTIYF
.	TRBV5-1	TRBJ2-3	CASSSSPLISGSTDTQYF
.	TRBV20-1	TRBJ1-3	CSAMTGRAGNTIYF
many	TRBV10-3	TRBJ1-1	CATRDQGKGMNTEAFF
.	TRBV7-8	TRBJ2-7	CASSLVRGHHYEQYF
.	TRBV5-1	TRBJ1-2	CASSLEGGPDGYTF
.	TRBV25-1	TRBJ1-3	CASSSFGNTIYF
.	TRBV20-1	TRBJ2-7	CSARGAGQATYEQYF
.	TRBV29-1	TRBJ2-3	CSVEFGRQSTDTQYF